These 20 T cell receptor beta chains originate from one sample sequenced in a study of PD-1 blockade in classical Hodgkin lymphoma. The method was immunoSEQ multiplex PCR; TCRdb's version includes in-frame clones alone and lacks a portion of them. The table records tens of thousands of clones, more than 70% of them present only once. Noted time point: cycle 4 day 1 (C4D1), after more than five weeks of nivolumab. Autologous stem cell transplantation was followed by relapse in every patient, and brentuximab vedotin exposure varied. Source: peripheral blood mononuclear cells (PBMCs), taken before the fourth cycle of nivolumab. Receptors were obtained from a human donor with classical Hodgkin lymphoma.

CDR3 bases: TGTGCCATCAGTGAGAGCATCCTCCCTAGTTTCTTC. This sequence encodes CAISESILPSFF. The chain carries TRBV10-3 and TRBJ2-1; no reliable D call. V lost 2 bases to trimming and J lost 16 bases, with 15 bases between them. CDR3 length equals 12 residues. Germline assignment: CDR1 ENHRY and CDR2 SYGVKD.

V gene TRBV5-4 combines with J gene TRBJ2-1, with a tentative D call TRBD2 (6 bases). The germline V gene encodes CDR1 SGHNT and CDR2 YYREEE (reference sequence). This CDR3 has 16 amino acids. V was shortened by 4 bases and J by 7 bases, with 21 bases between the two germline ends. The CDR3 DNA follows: TGTGCCAGCAGCCCCGGTGGGGGGAACCAGGCGAATGAGCAGTTCTTC. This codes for CASSPGGGNQANEQFF. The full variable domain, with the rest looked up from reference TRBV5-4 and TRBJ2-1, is ETGVTQSPTHLIKTRGQQVTLRCSSQSGHNTVSWYQQALGQGPQFIFQYYREEENGRGNFPPRFSGLQFPNYSSELNVNALELDDSALYLCASSPGGGNQANEQFFGPGTRLTVL.

The CDR3 sequence: CSVGQAYEQYF. DNA of the CDR3: TGCAGCGTCGGACAGGCCTACGAGCAGTACTTC. The chain joins TRBV29-1 to TRBJ2-7; TRBD1 matches at 7 bases. CDR3 length equals 11 residues. V lost 6 bases and J lost 2; bases outside the gene matches: 1. The germline V gene has CDR1 SQVTM and CDR2 ANQGSEA.

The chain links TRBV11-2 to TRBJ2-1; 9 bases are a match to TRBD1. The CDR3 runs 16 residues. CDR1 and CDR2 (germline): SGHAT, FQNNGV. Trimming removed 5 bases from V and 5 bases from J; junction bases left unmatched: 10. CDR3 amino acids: CASSQGTGPDHNEQFF. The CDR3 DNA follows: TGTGCCAGCAGCCAGGGGACAGGGCCGGATCACAATGAGCAGTTCTTC.

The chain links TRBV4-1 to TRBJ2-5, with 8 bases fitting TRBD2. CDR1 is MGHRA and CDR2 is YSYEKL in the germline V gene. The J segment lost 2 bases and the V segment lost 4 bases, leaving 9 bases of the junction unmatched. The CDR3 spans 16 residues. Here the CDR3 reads CASSPSGGDIQETQYF. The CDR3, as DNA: TGCGCCAGCAGCCCCTCCGGGGGGGACATACAAGAGACCCAGTACTTC.

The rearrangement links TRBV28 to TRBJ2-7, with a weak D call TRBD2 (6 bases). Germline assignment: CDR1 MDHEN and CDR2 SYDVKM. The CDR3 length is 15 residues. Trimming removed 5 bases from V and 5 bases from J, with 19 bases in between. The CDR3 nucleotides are TGTGCCAGCAGTCTCTCATGGCGGGGCTCGGACGAGCAGTACTTC. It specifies CASSLSWRGSDEQYF.

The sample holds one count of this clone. The CDR3, as DNA: TGTGCCAGCAGCATGGGACAGGACGACGAGCAGTACTTC. Translated: CASSMGQDDEQYF. This chain joins TRBV7-2 and TRBJ2-7; 8 bases agree with TRBD1. The CDR3 is made up of 13 amino acids. The germline V gene encodes CDR1 SGHTA and CDR2 FQGNSA. The V segment lost 5 bases and the J segment 5 bases; nucleotides outside the gene matches: 5.

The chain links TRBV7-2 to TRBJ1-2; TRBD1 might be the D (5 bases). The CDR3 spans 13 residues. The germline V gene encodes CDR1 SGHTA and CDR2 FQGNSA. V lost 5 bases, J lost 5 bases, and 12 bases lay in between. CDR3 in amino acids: CASSAGTVYGYTF. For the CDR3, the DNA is TGTGCCAGCAGCGCCGGGACGGTTTATGGCTACACCTTC.

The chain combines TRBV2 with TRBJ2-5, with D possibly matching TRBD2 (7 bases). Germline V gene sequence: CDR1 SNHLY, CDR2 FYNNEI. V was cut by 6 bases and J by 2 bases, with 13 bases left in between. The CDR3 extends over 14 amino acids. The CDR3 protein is CASSGGGGQETQYF. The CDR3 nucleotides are TGTGCCAGCAGCGGCGGGGGCGGTCAAGAGACCCAGTACTTC.

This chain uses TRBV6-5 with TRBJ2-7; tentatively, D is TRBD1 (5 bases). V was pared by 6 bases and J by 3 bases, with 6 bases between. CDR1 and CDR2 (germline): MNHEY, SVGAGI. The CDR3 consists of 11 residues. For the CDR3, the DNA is TGTGCCAGCAGGACAGTCTACGAGCAGTACTTC. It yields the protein CASRTVYEQYF.

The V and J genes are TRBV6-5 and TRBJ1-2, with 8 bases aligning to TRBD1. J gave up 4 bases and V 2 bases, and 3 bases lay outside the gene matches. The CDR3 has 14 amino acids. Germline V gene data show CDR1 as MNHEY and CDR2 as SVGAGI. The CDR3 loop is CASSYRGQGYGYTF. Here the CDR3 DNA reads TGTGCCAGCAGTTACCGTGGACAGGGCTATGGCTACACCTTC.

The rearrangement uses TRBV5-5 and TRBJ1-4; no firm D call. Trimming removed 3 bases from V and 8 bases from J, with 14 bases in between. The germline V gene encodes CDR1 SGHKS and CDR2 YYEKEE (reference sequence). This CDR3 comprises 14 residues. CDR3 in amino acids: CASSSSGMGEKLFF. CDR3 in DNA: TGTGCCAGCAGCTCCTCGGGGATGGGGGAAAAACTGTTTTTT. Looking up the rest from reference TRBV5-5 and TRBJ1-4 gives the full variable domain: DAGVTQSPTHLIKTRGQQVTLRCSPISGHKSVSWYQQVLGQGPQFIFQYYEKEERGRGNFPDRFSARQFPNYSSELNVNALLLGDSALYLCASSSSGMGEKLFFGSGTQLSVL.

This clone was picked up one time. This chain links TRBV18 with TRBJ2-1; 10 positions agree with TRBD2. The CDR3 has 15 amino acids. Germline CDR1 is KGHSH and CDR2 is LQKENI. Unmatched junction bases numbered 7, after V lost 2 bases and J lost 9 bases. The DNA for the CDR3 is TGTGCCAGCTCACCATTTCTAGCGGGAGAGGGTGAGCAGTTCTTC. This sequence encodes CASSPFLAGEGEQFF.

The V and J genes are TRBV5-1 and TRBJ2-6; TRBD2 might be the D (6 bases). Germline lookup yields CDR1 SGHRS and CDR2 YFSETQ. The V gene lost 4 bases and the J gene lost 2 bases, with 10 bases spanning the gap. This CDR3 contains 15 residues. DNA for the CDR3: TGCGCCAGCAGCATGGGGGGAGCTGGGGCCAACGTCCTGACTTTC. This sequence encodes CASSMGGAGANVLTF. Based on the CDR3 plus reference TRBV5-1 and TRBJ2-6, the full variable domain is KAGVTQTPRYLIKTRGQQVTLSCSPISGHRSVSWYQQTPGQGLQFLFEYFSETQRNKGNFPGRFSGRQFSNSRSEMNVSTLELGDSALYLCASSMGGAGANVLTFGAGSRLTVL.

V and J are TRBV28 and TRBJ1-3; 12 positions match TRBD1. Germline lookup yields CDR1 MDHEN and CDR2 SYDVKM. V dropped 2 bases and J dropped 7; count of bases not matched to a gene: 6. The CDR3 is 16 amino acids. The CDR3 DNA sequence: TGTGCCAGCAGTTTACTTCCGGGACAGGGGGCTAACACCATATATTTT. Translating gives CASSLLPGQGANTIYF. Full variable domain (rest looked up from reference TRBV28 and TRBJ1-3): DVKVTQSSRYLVKRTGEKVFLECVQDMDHENMFWYRQDPGLGLRLIYFSYDVKMKEKGDIPEGYSVSREKKERFSLILESASTNQTSMYLCASSLLPGQGANTIYFGEGSWLTVV.

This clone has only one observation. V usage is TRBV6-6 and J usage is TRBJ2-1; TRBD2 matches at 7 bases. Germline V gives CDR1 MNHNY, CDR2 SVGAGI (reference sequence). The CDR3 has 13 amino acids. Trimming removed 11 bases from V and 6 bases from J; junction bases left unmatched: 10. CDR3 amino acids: CAYSAGDSNEQFF. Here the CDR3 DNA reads TGTGCCTACTCCGCGGGGGACTCCAATGAGCAGTTCTTC.

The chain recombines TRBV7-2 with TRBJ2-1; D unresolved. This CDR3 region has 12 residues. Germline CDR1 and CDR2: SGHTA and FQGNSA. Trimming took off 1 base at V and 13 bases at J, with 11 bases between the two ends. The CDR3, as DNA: TGTGCCAGCAGCTTAGAAATATCCAGTCAGTTCTTC. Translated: CASSLEISSQFF.

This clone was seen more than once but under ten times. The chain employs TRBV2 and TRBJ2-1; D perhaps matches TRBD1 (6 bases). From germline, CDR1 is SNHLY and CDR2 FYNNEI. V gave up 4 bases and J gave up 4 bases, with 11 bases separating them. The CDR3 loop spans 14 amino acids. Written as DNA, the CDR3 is TGTGCCAGCAGTGCCGGGACACCTTACAATGAGCAGTTCTTC. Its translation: CASSAGTPYNEQFF.

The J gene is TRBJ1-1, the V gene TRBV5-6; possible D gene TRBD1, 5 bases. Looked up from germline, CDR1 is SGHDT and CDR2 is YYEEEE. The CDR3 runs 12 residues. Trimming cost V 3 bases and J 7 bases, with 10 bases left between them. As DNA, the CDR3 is TGTGCCAGCAGCTGGGGACCCGGTGAAGCTTTCTTT. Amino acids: CASSWGPGEAFF.

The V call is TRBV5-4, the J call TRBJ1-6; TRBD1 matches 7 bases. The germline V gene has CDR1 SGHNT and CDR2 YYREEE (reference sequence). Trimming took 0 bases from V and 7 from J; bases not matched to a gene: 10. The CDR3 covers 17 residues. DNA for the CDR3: TGTGCCAGCAGCTTGGCCGGAGGGGGCCGGAGAAATTCACCCCTCCACTTT. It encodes CASSLAGGGRRNSPLHF.